This entry describes one T cell receptor beta chain. Its specificity is unknown. Data came from immunoSEQ multiplex PCR; TCRdb stores just in-frame clones and leaves some out. Of some 42,000 clones in the sample, about four fifths are singletons; the top ten hold over 20%. This sample is drawn from a study of lymphopenia after photon versus proton radiotherapy. General study results and limits: Authors raise, but do not show, better survival with proton therapy. Post-nadir TCR diversity decline inversely tracked overall survival among those who died. Under photons, naive T cells and diversity fell while effector/memory populations rose. After lymphocyte nadir, photon-treated repertoires showed oligoclonal expansion, especially CD8+ Temra.

V was trimmed by 3 bases and J by 0 bases, leaving 9 bases between them. Germline lookup yields CDR1 SGDLS and CDR2 YYNGEE. The CDR3 covers 14 residues. This chain links TRBV9 with TRBJ1-1; TRBD1 is a possible D gene (6 bases). The sequence was obtained from a woman aged 70-85 years with pancreatic cancer. Sequencing used peripheral blood, obtained from a patient treated with proton-based radiotherapy. The CDR3 DNA sequence: TGTGCCAGCAGCGGAGGACAGCTGAACACTGAAGCTTTCTTT. Protein sequence: CASSGGQLNTEAFF.